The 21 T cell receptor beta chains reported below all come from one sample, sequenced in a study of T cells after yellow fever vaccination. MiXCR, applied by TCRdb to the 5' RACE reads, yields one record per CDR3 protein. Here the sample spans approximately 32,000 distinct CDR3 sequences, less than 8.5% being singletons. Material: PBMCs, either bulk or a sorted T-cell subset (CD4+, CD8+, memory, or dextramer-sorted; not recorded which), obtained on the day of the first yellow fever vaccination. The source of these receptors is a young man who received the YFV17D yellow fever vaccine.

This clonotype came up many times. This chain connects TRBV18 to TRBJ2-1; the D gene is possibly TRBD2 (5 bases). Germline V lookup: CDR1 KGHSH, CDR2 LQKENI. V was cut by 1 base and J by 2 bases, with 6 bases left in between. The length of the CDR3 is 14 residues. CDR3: CASSPQGAYNEQFF. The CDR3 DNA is TGTGCCAGCTCACCACAGGGAGCCTACAATGAGCAGTTCTTC. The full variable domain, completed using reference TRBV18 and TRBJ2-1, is NAGVMQNPRHLVRRRGQEARLRCSPMKGHSHVYWYRQLPEEGLKFMVYLQKENIIDESGMPKERFSAEFPKEGPSILRIQQVVRGDSAAYFCASSPQGAYNEQFFGPGTRLTVL.

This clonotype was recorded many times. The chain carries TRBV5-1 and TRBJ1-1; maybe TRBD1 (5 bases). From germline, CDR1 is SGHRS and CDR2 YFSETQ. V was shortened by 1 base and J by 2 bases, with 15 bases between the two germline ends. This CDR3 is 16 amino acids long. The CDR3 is CASSLQGLSENTEAFF. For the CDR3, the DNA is TGCGCCAGCAGCTTGCAGGGACTCTCCGAAAACACTGAAGCTTTCTTT.

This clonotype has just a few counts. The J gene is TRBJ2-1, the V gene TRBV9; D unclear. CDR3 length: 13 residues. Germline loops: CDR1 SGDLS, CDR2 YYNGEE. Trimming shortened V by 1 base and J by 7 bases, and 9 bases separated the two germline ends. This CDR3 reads CASSVSMGNEQFF. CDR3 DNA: TGTGCCAGCAGCGTATCTATGGGGAATGAGCAGTTCTTC.

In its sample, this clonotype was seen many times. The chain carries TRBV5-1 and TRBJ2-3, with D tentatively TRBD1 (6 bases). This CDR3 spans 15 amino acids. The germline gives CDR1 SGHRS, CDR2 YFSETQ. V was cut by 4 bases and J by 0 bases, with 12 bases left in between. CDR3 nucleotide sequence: TGCGCCAGCAGCAAAAGACAGGAGAGCACAGATACGCAGTATTTT. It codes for CASSKRQESTDTQYF.

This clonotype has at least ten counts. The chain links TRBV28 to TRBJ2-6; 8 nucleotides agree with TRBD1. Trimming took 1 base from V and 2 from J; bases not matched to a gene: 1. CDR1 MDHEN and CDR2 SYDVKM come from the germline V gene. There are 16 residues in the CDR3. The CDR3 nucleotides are TGTGCCAGCAGTTTATACAGGGGGACTGGGGCCAACGTCCTGACTTTC. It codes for CASSLYRGTGANVLTF. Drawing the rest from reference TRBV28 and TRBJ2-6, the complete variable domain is DVKVTQSSRYLVKRTGEKVFLECVQDMDHENMFWYRQDPGLGLRLIYFSYDVKMKEKGDIPEGYSVSREKKERFSLILESASTNQTSMYLCASSLYRGTGANVLTFGAGSRLTVL.

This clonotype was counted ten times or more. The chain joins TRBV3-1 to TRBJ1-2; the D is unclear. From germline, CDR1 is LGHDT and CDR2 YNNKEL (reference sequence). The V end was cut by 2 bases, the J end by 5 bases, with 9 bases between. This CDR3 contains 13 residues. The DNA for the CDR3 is TGTGCCAGCAGCCAATCGGAAGGTTATGGCTACACCTTC. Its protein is CASSQSEGYGYTF.

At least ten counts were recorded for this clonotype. CDR3 sequence (DNA): TGCAGTGCCTCGACAAATAACTATGGCTACACCTTC. This sequence encodes CSASTNNYGYTF. The J gene is TRBJ1-2, the V gene TRBV20-1; D not certain. Trimming stripped 6 bases from V and 1 base from J, with 9 bases between. Germline CDR1 is DFQATT and CDR2 is SNEGSKA (reference sequence). This CDR3 has 12 amino acids.

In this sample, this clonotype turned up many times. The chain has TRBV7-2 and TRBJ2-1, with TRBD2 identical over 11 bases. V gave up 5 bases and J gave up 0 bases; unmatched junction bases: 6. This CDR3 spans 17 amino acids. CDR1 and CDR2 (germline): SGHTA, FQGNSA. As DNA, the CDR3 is TGTGCCAGCAGCGGCAGACTAGCGGGACCCTCCTACAATGAGCAGTTCTTC. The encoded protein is CASSGRLAGPSYNEQFF.

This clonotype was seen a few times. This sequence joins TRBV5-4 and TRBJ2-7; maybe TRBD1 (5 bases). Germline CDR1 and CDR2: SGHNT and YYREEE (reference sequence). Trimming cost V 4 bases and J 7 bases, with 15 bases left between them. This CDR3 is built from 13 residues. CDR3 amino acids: CASSPQTVKEQYF. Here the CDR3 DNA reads TGTGCCAGCAGCCCTCAGACAGTTAAGGAGCAGTACTTC.

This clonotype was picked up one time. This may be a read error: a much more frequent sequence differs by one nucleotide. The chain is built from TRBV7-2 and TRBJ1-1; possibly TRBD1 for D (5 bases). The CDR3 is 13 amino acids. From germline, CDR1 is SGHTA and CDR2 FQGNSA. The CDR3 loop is CASRGRSNTEAFF. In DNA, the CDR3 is TGTGCTAGCCGGGGACGGTCGAACACTGAAGCTTTCTTT.

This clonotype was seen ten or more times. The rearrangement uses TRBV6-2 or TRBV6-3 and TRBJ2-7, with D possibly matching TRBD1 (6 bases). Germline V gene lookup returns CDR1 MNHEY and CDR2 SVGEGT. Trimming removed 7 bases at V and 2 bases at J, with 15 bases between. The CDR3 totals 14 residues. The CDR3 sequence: CASTLQGSTYEQYV. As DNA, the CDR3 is TGTGCCAGCACCCTTCAGGGGTCCACCTACGAGCAGTACGTC.

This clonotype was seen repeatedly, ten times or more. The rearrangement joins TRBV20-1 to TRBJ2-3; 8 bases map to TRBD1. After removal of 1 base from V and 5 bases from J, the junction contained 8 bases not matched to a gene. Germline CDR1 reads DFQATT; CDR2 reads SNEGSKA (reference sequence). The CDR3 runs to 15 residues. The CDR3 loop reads CSARGGATGEDTQYF. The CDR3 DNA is TGCAGTGCTAGAGGGGGGGCGACAGGGGAAGATACGCAGTATTTT.

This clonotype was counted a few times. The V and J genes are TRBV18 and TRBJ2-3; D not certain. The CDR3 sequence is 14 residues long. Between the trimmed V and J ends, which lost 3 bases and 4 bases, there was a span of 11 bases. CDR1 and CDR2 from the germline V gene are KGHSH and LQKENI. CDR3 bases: TGTGCCAGCTCACCCGGAAGCGAGGCAGATACGCAGTATTTT. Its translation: CASSPGSEADTQYF.

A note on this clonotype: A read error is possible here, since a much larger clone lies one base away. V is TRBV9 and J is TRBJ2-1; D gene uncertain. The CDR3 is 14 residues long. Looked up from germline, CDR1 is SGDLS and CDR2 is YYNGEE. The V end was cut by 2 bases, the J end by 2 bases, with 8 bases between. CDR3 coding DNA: TGTGCCAGCAGCGTGGGCTCTCCCTACAATGAGCAGTTCTTC. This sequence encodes CASSVGSPYNEQFF.

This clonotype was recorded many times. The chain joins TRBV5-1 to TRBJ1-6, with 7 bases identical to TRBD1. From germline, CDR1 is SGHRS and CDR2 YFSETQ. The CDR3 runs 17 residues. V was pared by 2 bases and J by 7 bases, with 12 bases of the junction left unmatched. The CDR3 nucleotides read TGCGCCAGCAGCTTCAGCCCTCAGGGGGAAGTGAATTCACCCCTCCACTTT. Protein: CASSFSPQGEVNSPLHF.

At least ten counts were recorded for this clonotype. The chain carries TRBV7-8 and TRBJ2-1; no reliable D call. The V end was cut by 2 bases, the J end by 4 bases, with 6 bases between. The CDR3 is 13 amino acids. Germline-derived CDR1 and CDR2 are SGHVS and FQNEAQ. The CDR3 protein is CASSLIVYNEQFF. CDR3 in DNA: TGTGCCAGCAGCTTAATAGTTTACAATGAGCAGTTCTTC.

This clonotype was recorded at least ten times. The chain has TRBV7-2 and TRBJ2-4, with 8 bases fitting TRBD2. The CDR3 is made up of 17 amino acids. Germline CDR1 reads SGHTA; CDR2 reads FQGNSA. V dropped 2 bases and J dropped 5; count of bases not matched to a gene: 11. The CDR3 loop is CASSLYRGGARQNIQYF. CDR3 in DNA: TGTGCCAGCAGCTTATACCGGGGGGGGGCCCGTCAAAACATTCAGTACTTC. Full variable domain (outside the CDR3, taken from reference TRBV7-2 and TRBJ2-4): GAGVSQSPSNKVTEKGKDVELRCDPISGHTALYWYRQSLGQGLEFLIYFQGNSAPDKSGLPSDRFSAERTGGSVSTLTIQRTQQEDSAVYLCASSLYRGGARQNIQYFGAGTRLSVL.

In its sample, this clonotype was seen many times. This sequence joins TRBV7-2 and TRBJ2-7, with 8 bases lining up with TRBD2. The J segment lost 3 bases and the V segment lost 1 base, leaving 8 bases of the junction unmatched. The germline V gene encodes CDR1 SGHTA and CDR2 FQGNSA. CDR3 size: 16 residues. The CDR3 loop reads CASSLVLGGGHYEQYF. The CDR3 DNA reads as TGTGCCAGCAGCTTAGTACTAGGCGGGGGGCACTACGAGCAGTACTTC.

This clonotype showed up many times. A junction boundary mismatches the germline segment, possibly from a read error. CDR3 region: CASSQLSGTRNF. The CDR3 DNA is TGTGCCAGCAGCCAACTTAGCGGGACTAGAAACTTC. V is TRBV3-1 and J is TRBJ2-7; TRBD2 agrees at 8 bases. Germline V gene data show CDR1 as LGHDT and CDR2 as YNNKEL (reference sequence). The CDR3 is 12 residues long.

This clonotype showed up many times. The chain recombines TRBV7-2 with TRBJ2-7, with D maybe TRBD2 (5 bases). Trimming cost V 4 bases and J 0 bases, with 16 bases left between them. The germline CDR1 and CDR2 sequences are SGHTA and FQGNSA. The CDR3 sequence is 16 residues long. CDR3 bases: TGTGCCAGCAGCTCATTTCCCCGGGGTAGCTCCTACGAGCAGTACTTC. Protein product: CASSSFPRGSSYEQYF. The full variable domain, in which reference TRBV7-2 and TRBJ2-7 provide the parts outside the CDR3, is GAGVSQSPSNKVTEKGKDVELRCDPISGHTALYWYRQSLGQGLEFLIYFQGNSAPDKSGLPSDRFSAERTGGSVSTLTIQRTQQEDSAVYLCASSSFPRGSSYEQYFGPGTRLTVT.

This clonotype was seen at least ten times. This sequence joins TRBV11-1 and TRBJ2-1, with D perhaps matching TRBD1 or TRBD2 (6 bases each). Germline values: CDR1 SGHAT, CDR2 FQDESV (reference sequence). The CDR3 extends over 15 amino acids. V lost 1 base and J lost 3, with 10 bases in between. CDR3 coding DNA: TGTGCCAGCAGCTTAGGGGGGGCCTTCTACAATGAGCAGTTCTTC. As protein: CASSLGGAFYNEQFF.